These 32 T cell receptor beta chains share one sample of origin, sequenced in a study of metastatic and nonmetastatic thyroid tumors. MiXCR re-clonotyped the PCR reads for TCRdb. The sample has about 69,000 clones; about 14% are singletons. Before thyroid surgery, none of the patients had received any treatment. The sequenced sample was blood. The receptors were gathered from a male donor with papillary thyroid cancer or a benign thyroid nodule (not recorded which). Some clones in this sample may be carry-over from other donors' samples.

This clone was observed many times. The DNA for the CDR3 is TGTGCCAGCAGCTACCTGACTAGCGAAAGGCATGACACGCAGTATTTT. Translated: CASSYLTSERHDTQYF. The chain uses TRBV5-6 and TRBJ2-3; 8 positions match TRBD2. Germline values: CDR1 SGHDT, CDR2 YYEEEE. V was pared by 3 bases and J by 9 bases, with 15 bases of the junction left unmatched. This CDR3 has 16 amino acids.

The chain employs TRBV5-4 and TRBJ2-2, with no clear D. Germline V CDR1 and CDR2: SGHNT, YYREEE (reference sequence). Trimming took off 1 base at V and 2 bases at J, with 12 bases between the two ends. The CDR3 consists of 16 residues. CDR3 nucleotide sequence: TGTGCCAGCAGCTTGATTTCCGCATCTAACACCGGGGAGCTGTTTTTT. Translating it yields CASSLISASNTGELFF.

This clone was counted only a few times. V usage is TRBV6-1 and J usage is TRBJ1-3, with 7 bases lining up with TRBD1. This CDR3 is 16 amino acids long. Germline V gene data show CDR1 as MNHNS and CDR2 as SASEGT. V was clipped by 6 bases and J by 1 base; unmatched bases: 9. The CDR3 nucleotides are TGTGCCAGCAGAAAGAAAGGCAGGGGGTCTGGAAACACCATATATTTT. Translation: CASRKKGRGSGNTIYF.

This clone came up many times. Other DNA sequences from this sample encode an identical CDR3 as well. V gene TRBV19 combines with J gene TRBJ2-7, with 8 bases that match TRBD2. Germline CDR1 is LNHDA and CDR2 is SQIVND (reference sequence). With 8 bases clipped from V and 7 bases from J, the junction kept 7 bases outside the gene matches. The CDR3 length is 12 residues. The CDR3 bases are TGTGCCAGTGCGCTCGGGGGGGGGGAGCAGTACGTC. Its translation: CASALGGGEQYV.

For this clone: One base away lies a much larger clone, so this may be a sequencing read error. This sample also contains other DNA sequences that code for the same CDR3. The chain links TRBV2 to TRBJ1-5, with D perhaps TRBD1 (6 bases). The CDR3 loop spans 16 amino acids. The V end was cut by 5 bases, the J end by 7 bases, with 21 bases between. CDR1 SNHLY and CDR2 FYNNEI come from the germline V gene. The CDR3 protein is CASSPSGGRGGQPQHF. The DNA of the CDR3 is TGTGCCAGCAGTCCCTCTGGTGGCAGGGGAGGACAGCCCCAGCATTTT.

As regards this clone: Mismatch with germline at one junction end may stem from a read error. V usage is TRBV6-1 and J usage is TRBJ1-1, with D possibly TRBD1 on 6 matching bases. The CDR3 consists of 15 residues. CDR1 MNHNS and CDR2 SASEGT come from the germline V gene. This chain's CDR3 is CASLSHQGQNTEAFF. CDR3 nucleotides: TGTGCCAGCCTCTCCCACCAGGGGCAGAACACCGAAGCTTTCTTT.

This clone was counted many times. The rearrangement joins TRBV5-1 to TRBJ1-2; 11 bases are a match to TRBD1. Germline CDR1 SGHRS, CDR2 YFSETQ. J was trimmed by 5 bases and V by 5 bases; bases with no gene match: 11. The CDR3 covers 16 residues. CDR3 in amino acids: CASSPGQGDVVYGYTF. As DNA, the CDR3 is TGCGCCAGCAGTCCGGGACAGGGGGACGTAGTTTATGGCTACACCTTC.

At least ten counts were recorded for this clone. Other DNA sequences in the sample encode the same CDR3. The chain links TRBV29-1 to TRBJ2-3, with D possibly TRBD2 on 6 matching bases. With 4 bases removed from V and 5 bases from J, the gap between germline ends came to 22 bases. CDR1 and CDR2 (germline): SQVTM, ANQGSEA. The CDR3 runs to 16 residues. CDR3 sequence: CSVGLPSRAGIDTQYF. The DNA of the CDR3 is TGCAGCGTTGGCCTGCCCTCCAGGGCGGGGATAGATACGCAGTATTTT.

This clone was recorded at least ten times. J is TRBJ1-2 and V is TRBV7-2, with a possible D match to TRBD1 (6 bases). The germline V and J ends were trimmed by 5 bases and 4 bases, with 17 bases remaining between them. Per the germline V gene, CDR1 is SGHTA and CDR2 is FQGNSA. This CDR3 has 15 residues. This CDR3 is CASSPPGHEAYGYTF. The CDR3 DNA reads as TGTGCCAGCAGCCCCCCGGGACACGAAGCCTATGGCTACACCTTC.

The sample holds a few counts of this clone. This sequence may be a read error, since a much larger clone differs from it by one base. This chain connects TRBV7-9 to TRBJ2-4; no definite D call. CDR3 length: 12 amino acids. The ends were cut back, 0 bases at V and 12 bases at J, with 9 bases in the middle. Germline V gene lookup returns CDR1 SEHNR and CDR2 FQNEAQ (reference sequence). In DNA, the CDR3 is TGTGCCAGCAGCTTAGCCTATGTAGATCAGTACTTC. Residues: CASSLAYVDQYF. Together with reference TRBV7-9 and TRBJ2-4, the CDR3 gives the full variable domain: DTGVSQNPRHKITKRGQNVTFRCDPISEHNRLYWYRQTLGQGPEFLTYFQNEAQLEKSRLLSDRFSAERPKGSFSTLEIQRTEQGDSAMYLCASSLAYVDQYFGAGTRLSVL.

This chain connects TRBV20-1 to TRBJ2-5, with 9 bases matching TRBD2. The germline V gene has CDR1 DFQATT and CDR2 SNEGSKA (reference sequence). The CDR3 is 16 residues long. J was trimmed by 4 bases and V by 1 base; bases with no gene match: 10. This chain's CDR3 is CSARGSSGRSGETQYF. The CDR3 region has the DNA TGCAGTGCTAGAGGGTCAAGCGGGAGGTCGGGAGAGACCCAGTACTTC.

At least ten counts were recorded for this clone. The rearrangement joins TRBV20-1 to TRBJ2-5, with 8 bases fitting TRBD1. V trimming: 8 bases; J trimming: 1 base; junction bases outside the gene matches: 6. CDR3 length equals 13 residues. The germline gives CDR1 DFQATT, CDR2 SNEGSKA (reference sequence). CDR3 coding DNA: TGCAGTACTCGGACAGGGCCCCAAGAGACCCAGTACTTC. This codes for CSTRTGPQETQYF.

This clone turned up a few times. A read error may explain this, as a much larger clone is one base away. No conserved phenylalanine or tryptophan ends this CDR3, so it is likely a read error. The gene calls are TRBV27 and TRBJ2-3; the D is unclear. The CDR3 contains 13 residues. The germline V gene encodes CDR1 MNHEY and CDR2 SMNVEV (reference sequence). The V end was cut by 7 bases, the J end by 6 bases, with 14 bases between. Here the CDR3 reads CASTLTLSDTQYL. The CDR3 bases are TGTGCCAGCACCCTAACCCTTTCTGATACGCAGTATCTT.

The chain couples TRBV20-1 to TRBJ2-7; 8 bases line up with TRBD2. The trim removed 5 bases at V and 6 bases at J, leaving 12 bases unmatched. Germline-derived CDR1 and CDR2 are DFQATT and SNEGSKA (reference sequence). The CDR3 loop spans 14 amino acids. CDR3 protein: CSAWAVVAGFEQYF. CDR3 coding DNA: TGCAGTGCTTGGGCCGTAGTAGCGGGGTTCGAGCAGTACTTC.

This clone showed up just once. The chain couples TRBV6-2 or TRBV6-3 to TRBJ2-1, with 7 bases matching TRBD1. Trimming at V came to 6 bases and at J to 9 bases, leaving 8 bases not matched to a gene. In germline, CDR1 is MNHEY, CDR2 SVGEGT. The CDR3 is 13 amino acids. CDR3 sequence (DNA): TGTGCCAGCAGCTCAGGGGGTAAGGGTGAGCAGTTCTTC. Translation: CASSSGGKGEQFF.

The sample holds many counts of this clone. The chain recombines TRBV5-5 with TRBJ2-7; D remains ambiguous. This CDR3 is built from 11 residues. Per the germline V gene, CDR1 is SGHKS and CDR2 is YYEKEE (reference sequence). The CDR3 is CANSWAYEQYV. The CDR3 DNA reads as TGTGCCAACAGCTGGGCCTACGAGCAGTACGTC.

The sample holds many counts of this clone. The genes are TRBV25-1 and TRBJ1-5; D is undetermined. V lost 5 bases to trimming and J lost 2 bases, with 10 bases between them. The CDR3 is made up of 14 amino acids. Germline CDR1 and CDR2: MGHDK and SYGVNS. This CDR3 is CASSHIRGNQPQHF. The CDR3 nucleotides are TGTGCCAGCAGTCATATTAGGGGCAATCAGCCCCAGCATTTT. The full variable domain, with the rest looked up from reference TRBV25-1 and TRBJ1-5, is EADIYQTPRYLVIGTGKKITLECSQTMGHDKMYWYQQDPGMELHLIHYSYGVNSTEKGDLSSESTVSRIRTEHFPLTLESARPSHTSQYLCASSHIRGNQPQHFGDGTRLSIL.

This clone was seen at least ten times. The chain recombines TRBV7-2 with TRBJ2-2, with 13 bases matching TRBD2. Trimming took 4 bases from V and 7 from J; bases not matched to a gene: 12. Germline loops: CDR1 SGHTA, CDR2 FQGNSA. The CDR3 spans 18 residues. CDR3 sequence: CASSSTLTSGRYVGELFF. The CDR3 nucleotides read TGTGCCAGCAGCTCTACTCTGACTAGCGGGAGGTACGTCGGGGAGCTGTTTTTT.

The sample holds one count of this clone. This chain's CDR3 is CSARDRDRGNTGELFF. The CDR3 DNA follows: TGCAGTGCTAGAGATAGGGACAGGGGGAACACCGGGGAGCTGTTTTTT. The chain has TRBV20-1 and TRBJ2-2; 10 nucleotides match TRBD1. The germline CDR1 and CDR2 sequences are DFQATT and SNEGSKA (reference sequence). The CDR3 has 16 residues. Trimming at V came to 0 bases and at J to 1 base, leaving 2 bases not matched to a gene.

In this sample, this clone turned up many times. The chain is built from TRBV4-1 and TRBJ1-1; no clear D. Trimming cost V 4 bases and J 0 bases, with 18 bases left between them. Germline CDR1 is MGHRA and CDR2 is YSYEKL. This CDR3 has 17 amino acids. The CDR3 region is CASSPTARVFMNTEAFF. In DNA, the CDR3 is TGCGCCAGCAGCCCCACTGCAAGGGTCTTCATGAACACTGAAGCTTTCTTT.

A few counts support this clone. The junction and the germline gene differ at one end; a read error may be behind it. This chain uses TRBV7-9 with TRBJ1-2; no clear D. The CDR3 totals 15 residues. Germline CDR1 and CDR2: SEHNR and FQNEAQ (reference sequence). Written as DNA, the CDR3 is TGTGCCAGCAGCCCCACTTCGGAATACAACTATTGCTACACCTTC. Its translation is CASSPTSEYNYCYTF.

Ten or more counts support this clone. This rearrangement joins TRBV11-2 to TRBJ2-5; D gene uncertain. Germline V gene lookup returns CDR1 SGHAT and CDR2 FQNNGV. V was trimmed by 4 bases and J by 4 bases, leaving 4 bases between them. CDR3 length: 11 amino acids. Here the CDR3 DNA reads TGTGCCAGCAGCTCAATAGAGACCCAGTACTTC. Its translation is CASSSIETQYF.

This clone was picked up many times. The genes are TRBV10-3 and TRBJ2-2, with D maybe TRBD1 (5 bases). The CDR3 runs 12 residues. Germline V lookup: CDR1 ENHRY, CDR2 SYGVKD. Trimming shortened V by 4 bases and J by 5 bases, and 5 bases separated the two germline ends. The CDR3 DNA is TGTGCCATCAGTGCAGGGACCGGGGAGCTGTTTTTT. This sequence encodes CAISAGTGELFF.

Of note for this clone: This specimen includes other DNA sequences encoding the same CDR3. The rearrangement uses TRBV5-4 and TRBJ2-3, with TRBD2 identical over 11 bases. Germline V CDR1 and CDR2: SGHNT, YYREEE (reference sequence). The CDR3 spans 18 residues. The junction had 21 bases not matched to a gene; V was cut back by 0 bases and J by 15 bases. In DNA form, the CDR3 reads TGTGCCAGCAGCTTGGCCGATCTAGCGGGAGGCCTTTTAGATACTCAATATTTT. Its translation is CASSLADLAGGLLDTQYF.

The rearrangement uses TRBV27 and TRBJ2-7; 8 bases match TRBD1. The J segment lost 4 bases and the V segment lost 6 bases, leaving 8 bases of the junction unmatched. The CDR3 is 14 residues long. CDR1 MNHEY and CDR2 SMNVEV come from the germline V gene (reference sequence). This CDR3 reads CASSTGTGSYEQYF. CDR3 DNA: TGTGCCAGCAGCACCGGGACAGGTTCGTACGAGCAGTACTTC.

This clone came up a few times. This chain uses TRBV28 with TRBJ2-1, with a possible D match to TRBD1 (6 bases). Germline V CDR1 and CDR2: MDHEN, SYDVKM. V gave up 7 bases and J gave up 6 bases, with 19 bases separating them. The CDR3 is made up of 15 amino acids. The CDR3 nucleotides read TGTGCCAGCACCCGCTGGGGCAGGGGTGGCAATGAGCAGTTCTTC. This gives the protein CASTRWGRGGNEQFF.

There are many counts of this clone. The V call is TRBV28, the J call TRBJ2-4; perhaps D is TRBD1 or TRBD2 (6 bases each). The CDR3 runs to 17 residues. V dropped 3 bases and J dropped 1 base, with 16 bases sitting between them. CDR1 is MDHEN, CDR2 SYDVKM, per germline. CDR3 DNA sequence: TGTGCCAGCAGTTTCCTTTCGTCGGGGGCTGCCAAAAACATTCAGTACTTC. The encoded protein is CASSFLSSGAAKNIQYF.

This clone was counted at least ten times. V is TRBV6-1 and J is TRBJ1-2, with D tentatively TRBD1 (6 bases). The CDR3 has 15 amino acids. V lost 7 bases and J 2 bases, leaving 17 bases between the germline ends. Germline CDR1 reads MNHNS; CDR2 reads SASEGT. CDR3: CASIPGGGGNYGYTF. The CDR3 region has the DNA TGTGCCAGCATCCCCGGGGGAGGGGGGAACTATGGCTACACCTTC.

This clone was found many times. This sample includes further DNA sequences coding for the same CDR3. The chain is built from TRBV30 and TRBJ1-5; D not certain. This CDR3 spans 14 amino acids. V gave up 0 bases and J gave up 6 bases, with 12 bases separating them. Germline values: CDR1 GTSNPN, CDR2 SVGIG (reference sequence). CDR3 protein: CAWSVGGRLQPQHF. In DNA, the CDR3 is TGTGCCTGGAGTGTGGGCGGCCGGCTTCAGCCCCAGCATTTT.

This clone has at least ten counts. This sequence joins TRBV6-1 and TRBJ2-5; D uncertain. Germline-derived CDR1 and CDR2 are MNHNS and SASEGT. The CDR3 length is 13 residues. Trimming left V 5 bases short and J 5 bases short, with 12 bases between. The CDR3 bases are TGTGCCAGCAGTAGCCGGCCCGTGGAGACCCAGTACTTC. Residues: CASSSRPVETQYF.

As for this clone: This sequence may be a read error, since a much larger clone differs from it by one base. Other DNA sequences within the sample encode an identical CDR3. The chain combines TRBV9 with TRBJ2-3, with D tentatively TRBD1 or TRBD2 (5 bases each). The CDR3 has 13 amino acids. The germline V gene has CDR1 SGDLS and CDR2 YYNGEE. The CDR3: CASSLGVGDTQYF. CDR3 DNA sequence: TGTGCCAGCAGCTTAGGGGTGGGAGATACACAGTATTTT.

This chain joins TRBV11-2 and TRBJ2-1; a weak D match, TRBD2 (5 bases). This CDR3 contains 15 residues. Trimming stripped 7 bases from V and 4 bases from J, with 17 bases between. CDR1 and CDR2 (germline): SGHAT, FQNNGV. The CDR3 reads CASTLGREGYNEQFF. CDR3 sequence (DNA): TGTGCCAGCACACTGGGTCGCGAGGGATACAATGAGCAGTTCTTC.